A single sample is the source of the 29 T cell receptor beta chains below, sequenced in a study of cytomegalovirus exposure and HLA in healthy donors. The PCR was carried out with 60 Vbeta primers and 13 Jbeta primers. TCRdb keeps only in-frame clones here, not all; method: immunoSEQ multiplex PCR. The table shows over 70,000 clones, with about 80% occurring only once. The sequencing sample was made of PBMCs. These receptors were obtained from a man aged 45-60 years in good health and CMV-seropositive.

The rearrangement links TRBV6-5 to TRBJ2-1; 13 bases line up with TRBD2. This CDR3 spans 15 amino acids. The V gene's germline CDR1 is MNHEY and CDR2 SVGAGI. Trimming cost V 5 bases and J 6 bases; bases outside gene matches: 4. CDR3 sequence: CASSRTSGSVNEQFF. CDR3 bases: TGTGCCAGCAGTCGGACTAGCGGGAGCGTCAATGAGCAGTTCTTC.

The gene calls are TRBV5-6 and TRBJ1-1; TRBD1 matches at 11 bases. Germline CDR1 is SGHDT and CDR2 is YYEEEE. The CDR3 loop spans 17 amino acids. V dropped 5 bases and J dropped 3; count of bases not matched to a gene: 12. The CDR3 is CASRPRTGGPRDTEAFF. In DNA form, the CDR3 reads TGTGCCAGCAGACCTAGGACAGGGGGCCCAAGGGACACTGAAGCTTTCTTT.

This chain connects TRBV5-1 to TRBJ1-5; tentative D call: TRBD1 (5 bases). The ends were cut back, 4 bases at V and 3 bases at J, with 14 bases in the middle. Germline CDR1 is SGHRS and CDR2 is YFSETQ. CDR3 size: 15 residues. CDR3 in amino acids: CASSPGVGPNQPQHF. CDR3 coding DNA: TGCGCCAGCAGCCCGGGGGTCGGTCCCAATCAGCCCCAGCATTTT.

The chain combines TRBV7-8 with TRBJ2-1; tentatively, D is TRBD2 (5 bases). Germline-derived CDR1 and CDR2 are SGHVS and FQNEAQ. CDR3 length: 13 residues. Between the trimmed V and J ends, which lost 5 bases and 3 bases, there was a span of 8 bases. CDR3 in DNA: TGTGCCAGCAGCCTAGACTACTACAATGAGCAGTTCTTC. Encoded protein: CASSLDYYNEQFF.

A word on this clone: At one of its ends the junction is not consistent with the germline gene, which may arise from a read error. The genes are TRBV2 and TRBJ2-4, with D possibly matching TRBD2 (6 bases). The CDR3 sequence is 14 residues long. In germline, CDR1 is SNHLY, CDR2 FYNNEI. The CDR3 DNA reads TGTGCCAGCAGTGAAACTAGCCTATTAAACAGTCAGTACTTC. Translation gives CASSETSLLNSQYF.

This clone counts as medium-sized (0.01 to 0.1%). The CDR3 loop reads CASSQGGQGAHDEQYF. The CDR3 nucleotides are TGCGCCAGCAGCCAAGGGGGACAGGGGGCGCATGACGAGCAGTACTTC. The chain carries TRBV4-1 and TRBJ2-7; 12 bases fit TRBD1. CDR1 and CDR2 (germline): MGHRA, YSYEKL. This CDR3 is 16 amino acids long. V was pared by 1 base and J by 5 bases, with 6 bases of the junction left unmatched.

This rearrangement joins TRBV29-1 to TRBJ2-5; TRBD1 agrees at 9 bases. V trimming: 7 bases; J trimming: 7 bases; junction bases outside the gene matches: 10. This CDR3 spans 13 amino acids. Germline V gives CDR1 SQVTM, CDR2 ANQGSEA. DNA for the CDR3: TGCAGCGCGAGACAGGGGGACTTCGGGACCCAGTACTTC. It specifies CSARQGDFGTQYF. The full variable domain, its missing parts supplied by reference TRBV29-1 and TRBJ2-5, is SAVISQKPSRDICQRGTSLTIQCQVDSQVTMMFWYRQQPGQSLTLIATANQGSEATYESGFVIDKFPISRPNLTFSTLTVSNMSPEDSSIYLCSARQGDFGTQYFGPGTRLLVL.

J is TRBJ1-3 and V is TRBV30; 10 bases line up with TRBD1. This CDR3 region has 13 residues. Germline-derived CDR1 and CDR2 are GTSNPN and SVGIG (reference sequence). V trimming: 8 bases; J trimming: 7 bases; junction bases outside the gene matches: 8. The CDR3 nucleotides are TGTGCCCTCTCCGGGACAGGGGTGAACACCATATATTTT. It codes for CALSGTGVNTIYF.

The chain uses TRBV5-1 and TRBJ2-3; TRBD2 matches 8 bases. CDR3 length: 17 amino acids. CDR1 and CDR2 (germline): SGHRS, YFSETQ. The ends lost 0 bases at V and 6 bases at J; junction bases unmatched: 12. CDR3 nucleotides: TGCGCCAGCAGCTTGGGAAGTAGCGGGATTACCAGCGATACGCAGTATTTT. Amino acids: CASSLGSSGITSDTQYF. The variable domain in full, completed from reference TRBV5-1 and TRBJ2-3, reads KAGVTQTPRYLIKTRGQQVTLSCSPISGHRSVSWYQQTPGQGLQFLFEYFSETQRNKGNFPGRFSGRQFSNSRSEMNVSTLELGDSALYLCASSLGSSGITSDTQYFGPGTRLTVL.

This sequence joins TRBV30 and TRBJ1-4; tentatively, D is TRBD1 (5 bases). The CDR3 has 16 residues. Trimming left V 5 bases short and J 7 bases short, with 23 bases between. Looked up from germline, CDR1 is GTSNPN and CDR2 is SVGIG (reference sequence). The CDR3 sequence is CAWGLGIGGVGEKLFF. CDR3 in DNA: TGTGCCTGGGGTTTAGGCATTGGGGGGGTCGGTGAAAAACTGTTTTTT.

The chain employs TRBV18 and TRBJ2-3; no firm D call. The germline gives CDR1 KGHSH, CDR2 LQKENI. The CDR3 is 12 residues long. Trimming left V 3 bases short and J 3 bases short, with 4 bases between. CDR3 in DNA: TGTGCCAGCTCACCCAGTACAGATACGCAGTATTTT. It specifies CASSPSTDTQYF.

CDR3 in amino acids: CASSLAPDRGDGYGYTF. CDR3 DNA: TGTGCCAGCAGCTTAGCCCCGGACAGGGGTGATGGCTATGGCTACACCTTC. This rearrangement joins TRBV11-3 to TRBJ1-2; 9 bases agree with TRBD1. This CDR3 spans 17 amino acids. CDR1 is SGHNT and CDR2 is YENEEA in the germline V gene. The trim removed 1 base at V and 4 bases at J, leaving 10 bases unmatched.

This chain uses TRBV7-9 with TRBJ2-3; the D gene is possibly TRBD1 (5 bases). The V end lost 3 bases, the J end lost 11 bases, and 12 bases lay between the germline ends. The CDR3 has 12 residues. Per the germline V gene, CDR1 is SEHNR and CDR2 is FQNEAQ (reference sequence). CDR3 bases: TGTGCCAGCAGCTTTCAGGGATCAGGGCAGTATTTT. Translation: CASSFQGSGQYF.

J is TRBJ2-3 and V is TRBV7-6; D gene uncertain. The CDR3 has 13 amino acids. V gave up 4 bases and J gave up 2 bases, with 7 bases separating them. Germline V gene lookup returns CDR1 SGHVS and CDR2 FNYEAQ. The CDR3 reads CASSWSATDTQYF. Here the CDR3 DNA reads TGTGCCAGCAGCTGGAGCGCCACAGATACGCAGTATTTT.

This clone was detected only once. V and J are TRBV6-5 and TRBJ2-3, with 7 bases aligning to TRBD2. Unmatched junction bases numbered 4, after V lost 4 bases and J lost 0 bases. The CDR3 runs 15 residues. Germline CDR1 and CDR2: MNHEY and SVGAGI. CDR3: CASSFAGVSTDTQYF. CDR3 coding DNA: TGTGCCAGCAGTTTCGCGGGAGTGAGCACAGATACGCAGTATTTT.

This clone was counted only a few times. The V call is TRBV6-1, the J call TRBJ2-5, with 15 bases identical to TRBD2. J lost 5 bases, V lost 4 bases, and 8 bases had no gene match. CDR3 length: 17 amino acids. Per germline, CDR1 MNHNS and CDR2 SASEGT. The CDR3 DNA reads TGTGCCAGCAGTGCCGGACTAGCGGGAGGGGGTTGGGAGACCCAGTACTTC. This gives the protein CASSAGLAGGGWETQYF.

The chain is built from TRBV7-9 and TRBJ2-5; perhaps TRBD2 as D (6 bases). The CDR3 spans 15 residues. Trimming took off 2 bases at V and 4 bases at J, with 14 bases between the two ends. Germline V gives CDR1 SEHNR, CDR2 FQNEAQ (reference sequence). The DNA of the CDR3 is TGTGCCAGCAGCTTATTCGCGGGGCCGAGAGAGACCCAGTACTTC. This codes for CASSLFAGPRETQYF.

The rearrangement uses TRBV7-9 and TRBJ2-7, with TRBD2 matching 8 bases. The CDR3 consists of 14 residues. The germline V gene encodes CDR1 SEHNR and CDR2 FQNEAQ (reference sequence). Trimming cost V 8 bases and J 4 bases; bases outside gene matches: 10. Here the CDR3 DNA reads TGTGCCAGCCAGCCAGAAGCGGGGGCATACGAGCAGTACTTC. Its protein product is CASQPEAGAYEQYF.

This chain uses TRBV12-5 with TRBJ2-3; TRBD1 matches 7 bases. Looked up from germline, CDR1 is LGHNT and CDR2 is FRNRAP. Unmatched junction bases numbered 6, after V lost 11 bases and J lost 1 base. CDR3 length equals 13 residues. The CDR3 region is CAGGQPGTDTQYF. CDR3 nucleotides: TGTGCTGGGGGACAGCCCGGCACAGATACGCAGTATTTT.

This chain uses TRBV2 with TRBJ2-1, with 8 bases lining up with TRBD1. The CDR3 runs to 15 residues. The V gene's germline CDR1 is SNHLY and CDR2 FYNNEI. V dropped 4 bases and J dropped 6; count of bases not matched to a gene: 8. The CDR3 region has the DNA TGTGCCAGCAGTGCCGGACAGGGTTTATTCAATGAGCAGTTCTTC. Its translation is CASSAGQGLFNEQFF.

Concerning this clone itself: The junction departs from the called germline gene at one end, perhaps through a read error. V and J are TRBV7-9 and TRBJ1-1; D remains ambiguous. The CDR3 covers 13 residues. Germline assignment: CDR1 SEHNR and CDR2 FQNEAQ (reference sequence). CDR3 in amino acids: CSSSLEAVGEAFF. The CDR3, as DNA: TGTTCCAGCAGCTTAGAGGCGGTCGGTGAAGCTTTCTTT.

This sequence joins TRBV5-1 and TRBJ2-2, with 7 bases aligning to TRBD1. V trimming: 3 bases; J trimming: 4 bases; junction bases outside the gene matches: 9. This CDR3 contains 16 residues. The V gene's germline CDR1 is SGHRS and CDR2 YFSETQ. As DNA, the CDR3 is TGCGCCAGCAGCTCGGGACAGCCTTTGGCCACCGGGGAGCTGTTTTTT. This sequence encodes CASSSGQPLATGELFF. The whole variable domain, filled in from reference TRBV5-1 and TRBJ2-2, reads KAGVTQTPRYLIKTRGQQVTLSCSPISGHRSVSWYQQTPGQGLQFLFEYFSETQRNKGNFPGRFSGRQFSNSRSEMNVSTLELGDSALYLCASSSGQPLATGELFFGEGSRLTVL.

This clone was detected only a few times. The chain carries TRBV5-1 and TRBJ2-1; D unresolved. V lost 1 base to trimming and J lost 1 base, with 3 bases between them. Germline V gene lookup returns CDR1 SGHRS and CDR2 YFSETQ. This CDR3 has 13 amino acids. CDR3 protein: CASSLTSYNEQFF. CDR3 DNA: TGCGCCAGCAGCTTGACTTCCTACAATGAGCAGTTCTTC.

The V call is TRBV5-4, the J call TRBJ2-7; a weak D match, TRBD2 (7 bases). The CDR3 runs to 15 residues. Germline V gene lookup returns CDR1 SGHNT and CDR2 YYREEE (reference sequence). Trimming shortened V by 2 bases and J by 2 bases, and 14 bases separated the two germline ends. The CDR3 DNA sequence: TGTGCCAGCAGCTTCAGGGGAGGGCCCCCCTACGAGCAGTACTTC. Its protein product is CASSFRGGPPYEQYF.

Here the CDR3 reads CASSLDWTGSELAKNIQYF. CDR3 nucleotides: TGCGCCAGCAGCCTCGATTGGACAGGATCCGAACTAGCCAAAAACATTCAGTACTTC. V and J are TRBV5-1 and TRBJ2-4, with 7 positions matching TRBD1. V gave up 4 bases and J gave up 0 bases; unmatched junction bases: 16. CDR1 is SGHRS and CDR2 is YFSETQ in the germline V gene. CDR3 size: 19 residues.

The rearrangement links TRBV19 to TRBJ2-1; weak D call: TRBD1 (5 bases). Germline CDR1 LNHDA, CDR2 SQIVND (reference sequence). The CDR3 length is 13 residues. The V end lost 3 bases, the J end lost 10 bases, and 13 bases lay between the germline ends. CDR3 sequence (DNA): TGTGCCAGTAGTATGACAGCCCAGGCGGAGCAGTTCTTC. The encoded protein is CASSMTAQAEQFF.

The chain combines TRBV4-1 with TRBJ2-1; TRBD2 aligns across 14 bases. V trimming: 2 bases; J trimming: 8 bases; junction bases outside the gene matches: 8. The CDR3 contains 17 residues. CDR1 and CDR2 (germline): MGHRA, YSYEKL. This CDR3 is CASSQFSGTSGSDEQFF. CDR3 bases: TGCGCCAGCAGCCAATTTTCCGGGACTAGCGGGAGCGATGAGCAGTTCTTC.

This clone was observed a single time. The V gene is TRBV6-5, the J gene TRBJ1-2; TRBD1 might be the D (5 bases). The CDR3 contains 16 residues. The V end lost 0 bases, the J end lost 3 bases, and 14 bases lay between the germline ends. Germline V CDR1 and CDR2: MNHEY, SVGAGI. CDR3 coding DNA: TGTGCCAGCAGTTACTCCGCAGGGCTGGATCACTATGGCTACACCTTC. This sequence encodes CASSYSAGLDHYGYTF.

The rearrangement uses TRBV5-1 and TRBJ1-4; 9 bases agree with TRBD1. This CDR3 spans 17 amino acids. Germline V gives CDR1 SGHRS, CDR2 YFSETQ. With 4 bases clipped from V and 0 bases from J, the junction kept 7 bases outside the gene matches. Written as DNA, the CDR3 is TGCGCCAGCAGCCCCGGGACAGGGATTGCAACTAATGAAAAACTGTTTTTT. The encoded protein is CASSPGTGIATNEKLFF.